The 9 T cell receptor beta chains presented below share a single source sample, sequenced in a study of blood T cell repertoires in COVID-19. The method was immunoSEQ multiplex PCR; TCRdb's version includes in-frame clones alone and lacks a portion of them. Of some 180,000 clones listed, about 93% are singletons. The specimen was peripheral blood. Every receptor here comes from a man aged 50 to 59 with acute or convalescent COVID-19.

The rearrangement links TRBV28 to TRBJ2-1; TRBD1 aligns across 8 bases. Germline-derived CDR1 and CDR2 are MDHEN and SYDVKM. The CDR3 has 13 amino acids. Trimming removed 6 bases from V and 15 bases from J; junction bases left unmatched: 13. The CDR3: CASRHRPRGRGFF. For the CDR3, the DNA is TGTGCCAGCAGGCACCGACCCAGGGGGCGTGGGTTCTTC.

The gene calls are TRBV30 and TRBJ1-1, with 7 nucleotides matching TRBD1. Germline V gene data show CDR1 as GTSNPN and CDR2 as SVGIG (reference sequence). This CDR3 comprises 14 residues. The junction had 13 bases not matched to a gene; V was cut back by 4 bases and J by 8 bases. Written as DNA, the CDR3 is TGTGCCTGGATTATACAGGGGTTTAGAACCGAAGCTTTCTTT. As protein: CAWIIQGFRTEAFF.

The chain recombines TRBV27 with TRBJ2-7; D unclear. The V and J ends lost 5 bases and 1 base respectively, with 9 bases between them. This CDR3 is 13 amino acids long. CDR1 is MNHEY and CDR2 is SMNVEV in the germline V gene (reference sequence). The CDR3 DNA follows: TGTGCCAGCAGTCCCCCCGAGTCCTACGAGCAGTACTTC. It yields the protein CASSPPESYEQYF.

The V call is TRBV28, the J call TRBJ1-1; D not resolved. CDR1 is MDHEN, CDR2 SYDVKM, per germline. The CDR3 consists of 11 residues. The V and J ends lost 8 bases and 7 bases respectively, with 11 bases between them. In DNA, the CDR3 is TGTGCCAGCCTTTCTTTCCGTGAAGCTTTCTTT. Its translation is CASLSFREAFF. Using reference TRBV28 and TRBJ1-1 for the parts outside the CDR3, the full variable domain is DVKVTQSSRYLVKRTGEKVFLECVQDMDHENMFWYRQDPGLGLRLIYFSYDVKMKEKGDIPEGYSVSREKKERFSLILESASTNQTSMYLCASLSFREAFFGQGTRLTVV.

The CDR3 nucleotides are TGCGCCAGCAGCCGAACAGGGTTCAATTCACCCCTCCACTTT. Amino acids: CASSRTGFNSPLHF. This sequence joins TRBV4-1 and TRBJ1-6; maybe TRBD1 (6 bases). Trimming removed 4 bases from V and 7 bases from J, with 11 bases in between. The germline CDR1 and CDR2 sequences are MGHRA and YSYEKL. The CDR3 extends over 14 amino acids.

The V call is TRBV27, the J call TRBJ1-4; D is possibly TRBD1 (5 bases). Per germline, CDR1 MNHEY and CDR2 SMNVEV (reference sequence). The CDR3 is 13 residues long. Trimming took 8 bases from V and 4 from J, leaving 11 bases between them. The CDR3: CASGGTVNEKLFF. As DNA, the CDR3 is TGTGCCAGCGGAGGGACGGTTAATGAAAAACTGTTTTTT.

The chain recombines TRBV29-1 with TRBJ2-1; 13 nucleotides line up with TRBD2. This CDR3 spans 16 amino acids. Germline CDR1 is SQVTM and CDR2 is ANQGSEA. Trimming cost V 6 bases and J 7 bases; bases outside gene matches: 12. CDR3: CSVLPQTSGGINEQFF. CDR3 in DNA: TGCAGCGTCCTTCCTCAGACTAGCGGGGGGATTAATGAGCAGTTCTTC.

The chain has TRBV7-9 and TRBJ2-5; 7 nucleotides match TRBD2. CDR1 is SEHNR, CDR2 FQNEAQ, per germline (reference sequence). This CDR3 has 12 amino acids. The CDR3 DNA reads as TGTTCGGGGGGAAGGGCACAAGAGACCCAGTACTTC. Protein product: CSGGRAQETQYF.

In DNA form, the CDR3 reads TGCGCCAGCAGCTTCGAAGGCGGGGGAGACTATGGCTACACCTTC. Amino acid sequence: CASSFEGGGDYGYTF. The chain uses TRBV5-1 and TRBJ1-2, with a possible D match to TRBD1 (5 bases). V lost 2 bases, J lost 3 bases, and 14 bases lay in between. This CDR3 has 15 residues. In germline, CDR1 is SGHRS, CDR2 YFSETQ.